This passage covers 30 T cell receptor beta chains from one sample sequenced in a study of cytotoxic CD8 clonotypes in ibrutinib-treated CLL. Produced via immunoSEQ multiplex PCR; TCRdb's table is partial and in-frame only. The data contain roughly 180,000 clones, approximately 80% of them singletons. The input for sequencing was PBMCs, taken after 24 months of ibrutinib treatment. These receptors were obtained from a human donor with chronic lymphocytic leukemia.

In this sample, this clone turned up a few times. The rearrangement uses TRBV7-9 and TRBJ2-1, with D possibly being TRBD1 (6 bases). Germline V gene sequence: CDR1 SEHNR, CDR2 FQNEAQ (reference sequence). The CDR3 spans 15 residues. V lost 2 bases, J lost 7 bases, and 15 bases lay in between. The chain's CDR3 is CASSLSGAGENEQFF. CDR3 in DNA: TGTGCCAGCAGCTTATCAGGGGCGGGTGAGAATGAGCAGTTCTTC.

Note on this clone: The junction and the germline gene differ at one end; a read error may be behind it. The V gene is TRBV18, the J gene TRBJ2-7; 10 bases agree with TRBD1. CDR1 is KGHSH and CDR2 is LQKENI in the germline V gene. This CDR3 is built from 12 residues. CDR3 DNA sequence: TGTGCCAGCTCACCGGACCGGGACAGGGGTGAGTTC. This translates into CASSPDRDRGEF.

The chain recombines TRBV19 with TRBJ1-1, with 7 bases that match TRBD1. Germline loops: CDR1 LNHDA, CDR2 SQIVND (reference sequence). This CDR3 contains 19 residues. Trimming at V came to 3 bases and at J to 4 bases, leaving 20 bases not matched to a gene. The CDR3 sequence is CASSMRAGQPKGRSTEAFF. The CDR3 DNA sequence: TGTGCCAGTAGTATGAGGGCGGGACAGCCGAAAGGGCGTAGCACTGAAGCTTTCTTT.

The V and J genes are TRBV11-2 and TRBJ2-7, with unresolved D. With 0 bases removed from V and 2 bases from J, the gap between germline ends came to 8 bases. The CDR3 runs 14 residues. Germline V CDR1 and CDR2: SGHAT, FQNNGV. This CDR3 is CASSLEIATYEQYF. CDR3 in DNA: TGTGCCAGCAGCTTAGAAATAGCCACCTACGAGCAGTACTTC. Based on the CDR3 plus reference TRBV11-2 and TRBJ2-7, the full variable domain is EAGVAQSPRYKIIEKRQSVAFWCNPISGHATLYWYQQILGQGPKLLIQFQNNGVVDDSQLPKDRFSAERLKGVDSTLKIQPAKLEDSAVYLCASSLEIATYEQYFGPGTRLTVT.

CDR3 residues: CASSEETGILQNTEAFF. Written as DNA, the CDR3 is TGCGCCAGCAGTGAGGAGACAGGGATATTACAGAACACTGAAGCTTTCTTT. The chain recombines TRBV10-1 with TRBJ1-1; 7 bases map to TRBD1. This CDR3 is built from 17 residues. Trimming at V came to 2 bases and at J to 1 base, leaving 10 bases not matched to a gene. Germline V gene sequence: CDR1 WNHNN, CDR2 SYGVQD (reference sequence).

CDR3 amino acids: CASSPWGAYEQYF. For the CDR3, the DNA is TGTGCCAGCAGTCCTTGGGGGGCCTACGAGCAGTACTTC. The chain has TRBV28 and TRBJ2-7; maybe TRBD2 (6 bases). Germline V gives CDR1 MDHEN, CDR2 SYDVKM. V was cut by 5 bases and J by 2 bases, with 10 bases left in between. The CDR3 spans 13 residues.

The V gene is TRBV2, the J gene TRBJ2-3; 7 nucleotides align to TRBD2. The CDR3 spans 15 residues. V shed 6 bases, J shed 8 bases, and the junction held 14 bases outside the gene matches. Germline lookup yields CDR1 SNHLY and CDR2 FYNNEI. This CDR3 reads CASRGSSGARGTQYF. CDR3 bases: TGTGCCAGCAGAGGCTCTAGCGGAGCCCGAGGTACGCAGTATTTT.

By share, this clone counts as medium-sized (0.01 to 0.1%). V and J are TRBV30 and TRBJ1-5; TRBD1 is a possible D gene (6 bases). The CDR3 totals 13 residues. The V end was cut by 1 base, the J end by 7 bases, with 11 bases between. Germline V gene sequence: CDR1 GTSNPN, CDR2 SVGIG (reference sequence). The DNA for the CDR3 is TGTGCCTGGAGTGAGGACAGAGGACAGCCCCAGCATTTT. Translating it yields CAWSEDRGQPQHF.

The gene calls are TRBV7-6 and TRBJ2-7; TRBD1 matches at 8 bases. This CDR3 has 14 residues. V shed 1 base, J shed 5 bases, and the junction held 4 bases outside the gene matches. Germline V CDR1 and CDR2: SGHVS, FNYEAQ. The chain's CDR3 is CASSLGTGINEQYF. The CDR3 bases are TGTGCCAGCAGCTTAGGGACAGGGATCAACGAGCAGTACTTC. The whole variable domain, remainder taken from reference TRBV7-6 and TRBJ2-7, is GAGVSQSPRYKVTKRGQDVALRCDPISGHVSLYWYRQALGQGPEFLTYFNYEAQQDKSGLPNDRFSAERPEGSISTLTIQRTEQRDSAMYRCASSLGTGINEQYFGPGTRLTVT.

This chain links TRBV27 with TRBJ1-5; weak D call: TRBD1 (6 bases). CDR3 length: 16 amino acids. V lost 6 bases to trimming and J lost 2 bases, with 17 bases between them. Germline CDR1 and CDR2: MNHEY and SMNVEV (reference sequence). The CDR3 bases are TGTGCCAGCAGACCTCAGGGGTTAGTGGGCAATCAGCCCCAGCATTTT. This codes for CASRPQGLVGNQPQHF.

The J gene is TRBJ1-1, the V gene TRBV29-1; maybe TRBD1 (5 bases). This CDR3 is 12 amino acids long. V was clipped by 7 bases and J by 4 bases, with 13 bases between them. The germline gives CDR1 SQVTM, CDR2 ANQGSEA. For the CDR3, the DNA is TGCAGCGCCCTAGTGGGGGTCACTGAAGCTTTCTTT. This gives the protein CSALVGVTEAFF. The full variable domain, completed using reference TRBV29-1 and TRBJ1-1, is SAVISQKPSRDICQRGTSLTIQCQVDSQVTMMFWYRQQPGQSLTLIATANQGSEATYESGFVIDKFPISRPNLTFSTLTVSNMSPEDSSIYLCSALVGVTEAFFGQGTRLTVV.

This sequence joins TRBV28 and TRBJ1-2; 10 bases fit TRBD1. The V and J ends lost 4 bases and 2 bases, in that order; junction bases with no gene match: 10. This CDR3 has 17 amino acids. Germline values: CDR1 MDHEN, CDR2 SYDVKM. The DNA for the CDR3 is TGTGCCAGCAGTTCCACCGGGACAGGGGAAGGGAACTATGGCTACACCTTC. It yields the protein CASSSTGTGEGNYGYTF.

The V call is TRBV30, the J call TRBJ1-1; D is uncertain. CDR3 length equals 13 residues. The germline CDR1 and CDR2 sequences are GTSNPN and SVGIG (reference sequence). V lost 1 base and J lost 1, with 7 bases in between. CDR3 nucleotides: TGTGCCTGGAGTGAAGGGTCGAACACTGAAGCTTTCTTT. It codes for CAWSEGSNTEAFF. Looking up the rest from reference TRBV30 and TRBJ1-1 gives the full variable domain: SQTIHQWPATLVQPVGSPLSLECTVEGTSNPNLYWYRQAAGRGLQLLFYSVGIGQISSEVPQNLSASRPQDRQFILSSKKLLLSDSGFYLCAWSEGSNTEAFFGQGTRLTVV.

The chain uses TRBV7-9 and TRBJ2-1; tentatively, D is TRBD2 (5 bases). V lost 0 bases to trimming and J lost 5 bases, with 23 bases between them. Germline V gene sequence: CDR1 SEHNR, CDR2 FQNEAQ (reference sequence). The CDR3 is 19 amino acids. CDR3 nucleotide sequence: TGTGCCAGCAGCTTAGCGCTGCTCCTTCGAGGGAAAACCGACAATGAGCAGTTCTTC. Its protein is CASSLALLLRGKTDNEQFF.

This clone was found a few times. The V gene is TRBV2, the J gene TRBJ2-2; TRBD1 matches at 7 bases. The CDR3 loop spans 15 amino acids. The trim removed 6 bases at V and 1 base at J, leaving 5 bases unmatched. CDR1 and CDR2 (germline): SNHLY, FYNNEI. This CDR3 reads CASSLQGLNTGELFF. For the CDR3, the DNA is TGTGCCAGCAGCTTACAGGGGTTGAACACCGGGGAGCTGTTTTTT. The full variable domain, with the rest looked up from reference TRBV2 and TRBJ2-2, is EPEVTQTPSHQVTQMGQEVILRCVPISNHLYFYWYRQILGQKVEFLVSFYNNEISEKSEIFDDQFSVERPDGSNFTLKIRSTKLEDSAMYFCASSLQGLNTGELFFGEGSRLTVL.

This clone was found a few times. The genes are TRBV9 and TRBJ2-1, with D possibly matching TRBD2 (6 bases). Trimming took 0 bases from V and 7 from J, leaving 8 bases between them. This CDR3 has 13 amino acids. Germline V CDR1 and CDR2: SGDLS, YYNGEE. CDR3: CASSVGSGNEQFF. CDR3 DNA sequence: TGTGCCAGCAGCGTAGGTAGCGGAAATGAGCAGTTCTTC.

CDR3 in DNA: TGCGCCAGCAGCCAAGAGCTCGCAATCCACTCCTACGAGCAGTACTTC. Residues: CASSQELAIHSYEQYF. The V and J genes are TRBV4-3 and TRBJ2-7; D is uncertain. The germline CDR1 and CDR2 sequences are LGHNA and YSLEER. This CDR3 is built from 16 residues. Trimming shortened V by 0 bases and J by 0 bases, and 12 bases separated the two germline ends.

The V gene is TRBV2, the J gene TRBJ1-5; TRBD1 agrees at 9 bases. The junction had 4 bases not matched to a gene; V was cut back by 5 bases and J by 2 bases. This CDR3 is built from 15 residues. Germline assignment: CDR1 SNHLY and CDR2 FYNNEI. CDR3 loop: CASSSRDRGNQPQHF. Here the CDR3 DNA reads TGTGCCAGCAGTTCGAGGGACAGGGGCAATCAGCCCCAGCATTTT.

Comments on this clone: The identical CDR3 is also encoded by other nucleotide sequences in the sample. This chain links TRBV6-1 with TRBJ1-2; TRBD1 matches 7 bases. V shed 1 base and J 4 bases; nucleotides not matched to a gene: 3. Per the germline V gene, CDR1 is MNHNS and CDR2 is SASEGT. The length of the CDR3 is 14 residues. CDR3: CASSEGQGGYGYTF. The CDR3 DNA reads TGTGCCAGCAGTGAAGGACAGGGAGGCTATGGCTACACCTTC.

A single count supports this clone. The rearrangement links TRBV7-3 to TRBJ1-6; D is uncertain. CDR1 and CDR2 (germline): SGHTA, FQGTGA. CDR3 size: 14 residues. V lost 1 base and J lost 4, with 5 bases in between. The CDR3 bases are TGTGCCAGCAGCTTAAAAGGTTATAATTCACCCCTCCACTTT. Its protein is CASSLKGYNSPLHF.

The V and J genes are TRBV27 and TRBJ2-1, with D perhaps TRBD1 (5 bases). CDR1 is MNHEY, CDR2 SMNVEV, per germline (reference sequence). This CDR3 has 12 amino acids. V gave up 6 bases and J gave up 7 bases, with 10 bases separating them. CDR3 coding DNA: TGTGCCAGCAGCTTTGCAGGGAATGAGCAGTTCTTC. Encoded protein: CASSFAGNEQFF.

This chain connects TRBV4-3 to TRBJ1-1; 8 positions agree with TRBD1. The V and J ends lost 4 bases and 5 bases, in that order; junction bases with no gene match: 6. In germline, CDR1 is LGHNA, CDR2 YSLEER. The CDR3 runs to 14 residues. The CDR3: CASSRGQGWTEAFF. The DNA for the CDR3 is TGCGCCAGCAGCCGCGGACAGGGTTGGACTGAAGCTTTCTTT.

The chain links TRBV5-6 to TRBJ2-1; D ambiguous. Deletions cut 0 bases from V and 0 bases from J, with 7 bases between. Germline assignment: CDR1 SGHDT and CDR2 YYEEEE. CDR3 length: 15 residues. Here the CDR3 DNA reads TGTGCCAGCAGCTTGGCCGTCCGCTCCTACAATGAGCAGTTCTTC. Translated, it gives CASSLAVRSYNEQFF.

CDR3 sequence reads: CASSPGLAGIYEQYF. The CDR3 nucleotides read TGTGCCAGCAGCCCTGGACTAGCGGGGATCTACGAGCAGTACTTC. The chain joins TRBV11-2 to TRBJ2-7; TRBD2 matches 12 bases. Germline V gives CDR1 SGHAT, CDR2 FQNNGV. CDR3 length equals 15 residues. The V gene end was trimmed by 5 bases and the J gene end by 3 bases; junction bases not matched to a gene: 5.

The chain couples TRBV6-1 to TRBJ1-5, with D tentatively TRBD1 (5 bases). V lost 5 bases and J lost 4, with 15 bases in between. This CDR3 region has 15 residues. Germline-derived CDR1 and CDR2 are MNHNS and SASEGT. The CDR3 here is CASSWDRRDNQPQHF. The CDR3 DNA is TGTGCCAGCAGTTGGGACCGGAGGGATAATCAGCCCCAGCATTTT.

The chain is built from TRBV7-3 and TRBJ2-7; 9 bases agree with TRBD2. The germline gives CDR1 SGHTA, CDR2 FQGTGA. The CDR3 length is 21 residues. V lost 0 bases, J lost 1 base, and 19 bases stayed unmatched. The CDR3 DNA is TGTGCCAGCAGCTTAACCCCCTGGGTTAGCGGGAGAACAAATTCATCCTACGAGCAGTACTTC. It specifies CASSLTPWVSGRTNSSYEQYF.

The DNA for the CDR3 is TGTGCCAGCAGTGAACACCCCCAGGTAGAAGGCTACACCTTC. Protein sequence: CASSEHPQVEGYTF. This chain links TRBV2 with TRBJ1-2; no definite D call. Trimming pared 2 bases from V and 8 bases from J, leaving 15 bases between. The CDR3 length is 14 residues. Germline V lookup: CDR1 SNHLY, CDR2 FYNNEI.

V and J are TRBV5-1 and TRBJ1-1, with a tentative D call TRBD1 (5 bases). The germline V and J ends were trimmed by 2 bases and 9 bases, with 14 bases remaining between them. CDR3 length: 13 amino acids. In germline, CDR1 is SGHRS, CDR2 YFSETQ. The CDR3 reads CASSLDSFEKAFF. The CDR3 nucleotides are TGCGCCAGCAGCTTAGACAGTTTTGAGAAAGCTTTCTTT. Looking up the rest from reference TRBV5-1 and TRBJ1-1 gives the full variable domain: KAGVTQTPRYLIKTRGQQVTLSCSPISGHRSVSWYQQTPGQGLQFLFEYFSETQRNKGNFPGRFSGRQFSNSRSEMNVSTLELGDSALYLCASSLDSFEKAFFGQGTRLTVV.

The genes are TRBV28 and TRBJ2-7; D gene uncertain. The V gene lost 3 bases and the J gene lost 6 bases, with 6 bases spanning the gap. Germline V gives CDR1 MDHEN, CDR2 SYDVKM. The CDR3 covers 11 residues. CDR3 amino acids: CASSFQVEQYF. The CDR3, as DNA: TGTGCCAGCAGTTTCCAGGTCGAGCAGTACTTC.

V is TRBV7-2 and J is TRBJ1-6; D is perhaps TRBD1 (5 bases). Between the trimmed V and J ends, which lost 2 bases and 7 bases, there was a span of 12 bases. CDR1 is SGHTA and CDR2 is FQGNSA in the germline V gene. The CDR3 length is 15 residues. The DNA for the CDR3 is TGTGCCAGCAGCTTACAGGGATTCTGGAATTCACCCCTCCACTTT. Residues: CASSLQGFWNSPLHF.